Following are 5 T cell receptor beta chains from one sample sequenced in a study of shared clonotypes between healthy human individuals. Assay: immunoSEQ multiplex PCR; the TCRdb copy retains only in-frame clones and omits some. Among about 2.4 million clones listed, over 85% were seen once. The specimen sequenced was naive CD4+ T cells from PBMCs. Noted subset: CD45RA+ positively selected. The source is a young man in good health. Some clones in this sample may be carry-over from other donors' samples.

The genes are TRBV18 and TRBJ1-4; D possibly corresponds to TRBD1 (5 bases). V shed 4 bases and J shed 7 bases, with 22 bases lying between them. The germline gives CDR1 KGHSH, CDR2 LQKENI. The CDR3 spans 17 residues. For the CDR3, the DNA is TGTGCCAGCTCACTCAACGCCGAGTGGGGGAGCGGTGAAAAACTGTTTTTT. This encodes CASSLNAEWGSGEKLFF.

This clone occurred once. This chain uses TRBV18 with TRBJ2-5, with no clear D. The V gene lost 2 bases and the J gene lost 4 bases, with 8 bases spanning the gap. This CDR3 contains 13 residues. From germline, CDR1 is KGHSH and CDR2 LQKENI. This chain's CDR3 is CASSPLGIETQYF. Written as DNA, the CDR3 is TGTGCCAGCTCACCATTAGGGATAGAGACCCAGTACTTC.

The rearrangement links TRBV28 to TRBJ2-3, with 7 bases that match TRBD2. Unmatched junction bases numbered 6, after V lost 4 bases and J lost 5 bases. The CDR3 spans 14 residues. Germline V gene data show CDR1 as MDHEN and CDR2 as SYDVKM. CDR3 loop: CASSSGGIGDTQYF. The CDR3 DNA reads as TGTGCCAGCAGTTCCGGGGGGATCGGAGATACGCAGTATTTT. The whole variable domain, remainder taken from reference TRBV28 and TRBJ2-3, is DVKVTQSSRYLVKRTGEKVFLECVQDMDHENMFWYRQDPGLGLRLIYFSYDVKMKEKGDIPEGYSVSREKKERFSLILESASTNQTSMYLCASSSGGIGDTQYFGPGTRLTVL.

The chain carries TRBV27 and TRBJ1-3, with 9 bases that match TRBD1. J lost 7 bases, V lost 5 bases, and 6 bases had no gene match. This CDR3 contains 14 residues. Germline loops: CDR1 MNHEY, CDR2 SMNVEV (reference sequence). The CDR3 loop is CASSTGQGWNTIYF. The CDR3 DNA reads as TGTGCCAGCAGTACCGGACAGGGGTGGAACACCATATATTTT.

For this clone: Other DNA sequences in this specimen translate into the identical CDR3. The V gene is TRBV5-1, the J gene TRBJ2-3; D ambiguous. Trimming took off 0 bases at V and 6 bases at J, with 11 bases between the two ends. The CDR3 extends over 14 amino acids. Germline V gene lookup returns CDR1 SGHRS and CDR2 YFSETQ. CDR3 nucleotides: TGCGCCAGCAGCTTGGCCGGTCCTACCGATACGCAGTATTTT. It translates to CASSLAGPTDTQYF. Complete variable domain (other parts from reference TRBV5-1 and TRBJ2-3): KAGVTQTPRYLIKTRGQQVTLSCSPISGHRSVSWYQQTPGQGLQFLFEYFSETQRNKGNFPGRFSGRQFSNSRSEMNVSTLELGDSALYLCASSLAGPTDTQYFGPGTRLTVL.